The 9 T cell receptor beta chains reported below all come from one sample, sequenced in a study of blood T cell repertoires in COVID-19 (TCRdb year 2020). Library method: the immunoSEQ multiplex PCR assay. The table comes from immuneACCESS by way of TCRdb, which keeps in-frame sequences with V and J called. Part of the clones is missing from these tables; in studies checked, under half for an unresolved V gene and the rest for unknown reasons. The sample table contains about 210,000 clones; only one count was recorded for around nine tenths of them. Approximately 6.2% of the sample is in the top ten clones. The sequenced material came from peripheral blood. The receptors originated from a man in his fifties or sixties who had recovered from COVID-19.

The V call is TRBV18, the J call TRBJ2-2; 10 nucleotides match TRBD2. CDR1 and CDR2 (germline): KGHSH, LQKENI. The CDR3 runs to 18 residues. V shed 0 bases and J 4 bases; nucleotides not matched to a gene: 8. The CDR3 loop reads CASSPPLAGATGTGELFF. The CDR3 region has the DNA TGTGCCAGCTCACCACCGCTAGCGGGGGCCACGGGCACCGGGGAGCTGTTTTTT.

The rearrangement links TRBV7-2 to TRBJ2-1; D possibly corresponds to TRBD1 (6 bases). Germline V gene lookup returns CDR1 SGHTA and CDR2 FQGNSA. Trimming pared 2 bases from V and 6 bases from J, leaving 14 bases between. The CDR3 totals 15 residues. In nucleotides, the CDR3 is TGTGCCAGCAGCTTAATCCCAGGGGTATTCAATGAGCAGTTCTTC. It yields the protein CASSLIPGVFNEQFF.

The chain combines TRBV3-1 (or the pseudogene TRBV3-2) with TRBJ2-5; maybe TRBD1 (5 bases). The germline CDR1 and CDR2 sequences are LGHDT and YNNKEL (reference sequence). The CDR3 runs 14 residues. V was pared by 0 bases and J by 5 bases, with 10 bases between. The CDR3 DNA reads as TGTGCCAGCAGCCAAGATCCAGGGTATGAGACCCAGTACTTC. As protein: CASSQDPGYETQYF.

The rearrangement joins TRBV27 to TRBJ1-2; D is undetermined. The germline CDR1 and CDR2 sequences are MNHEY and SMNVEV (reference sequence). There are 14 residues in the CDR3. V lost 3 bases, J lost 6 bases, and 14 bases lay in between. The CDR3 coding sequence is TGTGCCAGCAGTTTTACGGGGATTCTTGATGGCTACACCTTC. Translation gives CASSFTGILDGYTF.

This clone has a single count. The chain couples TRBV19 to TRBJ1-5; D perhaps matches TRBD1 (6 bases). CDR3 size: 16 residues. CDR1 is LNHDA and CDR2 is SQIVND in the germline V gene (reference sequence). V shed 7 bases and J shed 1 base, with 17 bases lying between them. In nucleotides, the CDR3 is TGTGCCAGTACCCCCCGCGGGGGCTGGAGCAATCAGCCCCAGCATTTT. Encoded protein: CASTPRGGWSNQPQHF. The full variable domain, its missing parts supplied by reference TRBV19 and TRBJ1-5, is DGGITQSPKYLFRKEGQNVTLSCEQNLNHDAMYWYRQDPGQGLRLIYYSQIVNDFQKGDIAEGYSVSREKKESFPLTVTSAQKNPTAFYLCASTPRGGWSNQPQHFGDGTRLSIL.

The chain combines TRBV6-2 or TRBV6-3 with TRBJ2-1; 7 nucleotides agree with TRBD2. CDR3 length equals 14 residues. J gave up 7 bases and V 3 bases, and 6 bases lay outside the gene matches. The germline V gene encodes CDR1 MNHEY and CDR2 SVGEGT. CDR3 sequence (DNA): TGTGCCAGCAGTTATAGTGGGAGGGGTAATGAGCAGTTCTTC. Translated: CASSYSGRGNEQFF.

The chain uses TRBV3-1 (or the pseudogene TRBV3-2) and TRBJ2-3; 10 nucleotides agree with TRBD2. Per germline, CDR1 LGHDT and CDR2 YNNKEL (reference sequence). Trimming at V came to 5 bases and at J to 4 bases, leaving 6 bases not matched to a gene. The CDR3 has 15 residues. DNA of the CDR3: TGTGCCAGCAGCTCGAGCGGGAGGGCCCCAGATACGCAGTATTTT. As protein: CASSSSGRAPDTQYF.

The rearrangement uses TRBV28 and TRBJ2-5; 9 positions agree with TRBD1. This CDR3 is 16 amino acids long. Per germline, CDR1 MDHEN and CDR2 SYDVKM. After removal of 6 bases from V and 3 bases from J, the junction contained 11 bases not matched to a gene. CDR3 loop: CASSRGTGTVEETQYF. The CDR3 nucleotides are TGTGCCAGCAGCAGGGGGACAGGGACGGTAGAAGAGACCCAGTACTTC.

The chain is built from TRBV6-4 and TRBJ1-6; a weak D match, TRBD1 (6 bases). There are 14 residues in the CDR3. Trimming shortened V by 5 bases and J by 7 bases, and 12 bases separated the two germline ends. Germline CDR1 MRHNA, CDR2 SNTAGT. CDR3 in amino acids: CASSLGGQNSPLHF. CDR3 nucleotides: TGTGCCAGCAGTCTGGGGGGGCAGAATTCACCCCTCCACTTT.